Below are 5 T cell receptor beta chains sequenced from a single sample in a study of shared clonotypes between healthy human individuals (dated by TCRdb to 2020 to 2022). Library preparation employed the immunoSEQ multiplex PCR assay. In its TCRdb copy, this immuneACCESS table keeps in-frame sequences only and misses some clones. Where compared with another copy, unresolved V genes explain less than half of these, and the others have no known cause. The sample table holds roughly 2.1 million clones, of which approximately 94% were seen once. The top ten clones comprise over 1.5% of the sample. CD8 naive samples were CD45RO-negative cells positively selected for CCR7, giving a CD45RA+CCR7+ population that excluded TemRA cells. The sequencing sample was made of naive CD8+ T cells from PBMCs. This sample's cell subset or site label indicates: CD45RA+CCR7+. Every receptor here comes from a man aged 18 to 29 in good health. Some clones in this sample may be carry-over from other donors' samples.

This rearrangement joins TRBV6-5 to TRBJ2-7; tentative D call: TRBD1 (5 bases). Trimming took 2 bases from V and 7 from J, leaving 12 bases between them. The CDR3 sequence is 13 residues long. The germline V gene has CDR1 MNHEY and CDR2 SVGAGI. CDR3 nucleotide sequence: TGTGCCAGCAGTTACGGACACCCCAGGGAGCAGTACTTC. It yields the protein CASSYGHPREQYF.

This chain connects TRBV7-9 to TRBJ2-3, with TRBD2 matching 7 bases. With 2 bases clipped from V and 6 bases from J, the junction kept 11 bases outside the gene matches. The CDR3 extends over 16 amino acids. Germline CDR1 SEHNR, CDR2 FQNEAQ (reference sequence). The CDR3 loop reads CASSLYASGGSDTQYF. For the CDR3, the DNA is TGTGCCAGCAGCTTATATGCCTCCGGGGGGTCTGATACGCAGTATTTT.

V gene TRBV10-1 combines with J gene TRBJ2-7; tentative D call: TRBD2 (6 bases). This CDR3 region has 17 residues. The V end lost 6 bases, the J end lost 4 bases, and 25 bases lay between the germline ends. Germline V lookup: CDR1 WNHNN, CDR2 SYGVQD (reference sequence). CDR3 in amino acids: CASSGTGTRGNPYEQYF. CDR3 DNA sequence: TGCGCCAGCAGCGGGACGGGGACCCGGGGGAACCCGTACGAGCAGTACTTC.

DNA of the CDR3: TGTGCCAGCAGCCAACTGTCTAGCGGGAGTTACGACGAGCAGTACTTC. This encodes CASSQLSSGSYDEQYF. V gene TRBV4-2 combines with J gene TRBJ2-7; 10 bases are a match to TRBD2. Germline V gene sequence: CDR1 LGHNA, CDR2 YNFKEQ. Trimming at V came to 2 bases and at J to 5 bases, leaving 9 bases not matched to a gene. This CDR3 spans 16 amino acids.

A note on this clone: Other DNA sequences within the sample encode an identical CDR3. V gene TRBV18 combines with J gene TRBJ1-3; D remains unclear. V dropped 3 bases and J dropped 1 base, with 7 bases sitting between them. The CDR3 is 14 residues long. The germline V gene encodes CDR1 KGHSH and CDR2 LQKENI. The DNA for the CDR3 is TGTGCCAGCTCACCTGGAAGGTCTGGAAACACCATATATTTT. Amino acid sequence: CASSPGRSGNTIYF.